The text below deals with one T cell receptor beta chain. 13 Jbeta primers and 60 Vbeta primers were used for the PCR. Clones were read by immunoSEQ multiplex PCR, and TCRdb kept only the in-frame ones, dropping some. Of roughly 150,000 clones in the sample, approximately 80% were seen once. The sample belongs to a study of cytomegalovirus exposure and HLA in healthy donors. The CDR3 has 18 residues. In germline, CDR1 is SGHTA, CDR2 FQGTGA. J was trimmed by 3 bases and V by 1 base; bases with no gene match: 6. The TCR was taken from a male donor in good health and CMV-seronegative. The chain uses TRBV7-3 and TRBJ2-2; 12 bases are a match to TRBD2. Sequencing was done on a sample of PBMCs. CDR3 sequence (DNA): TGTGCCAGCAGCTTAAGGGGGACTAGCGGGCGGGACACCGGGGAGCTGTTTTTT. It encodes CASSLRGTSGRDTGELFF.